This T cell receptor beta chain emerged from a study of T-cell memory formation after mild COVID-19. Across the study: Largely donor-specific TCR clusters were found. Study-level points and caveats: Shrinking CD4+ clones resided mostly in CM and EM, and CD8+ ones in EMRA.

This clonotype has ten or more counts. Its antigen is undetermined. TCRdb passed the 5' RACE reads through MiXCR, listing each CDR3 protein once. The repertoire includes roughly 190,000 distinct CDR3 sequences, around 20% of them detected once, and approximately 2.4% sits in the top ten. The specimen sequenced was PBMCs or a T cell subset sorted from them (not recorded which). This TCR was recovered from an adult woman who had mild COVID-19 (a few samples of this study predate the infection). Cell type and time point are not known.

The CDR3 nucleotides are TGTGCCAGCAGTTTTAAGGGGCTGAGCTCCTACGAGCAGTACTTC. Translation gives CASSFKGLSSYEQYF. This chain links TRBV12-3 or TRBV12-4 with TRBJ2-7; D is perhaps TRBD1 (5 bases). The CDR3 has 15 residues. V lost 3 bases and J lost 0, with 12 bases in between.